This T cell receptor beta chain was observed in a study of early T cells in non-severe SARS-CoV-2 infection. Study in general: Whole-blood bulk RNA, unsorted, was sequenced, and chains were unpaired. Study-level points and caveats: Private and CD4 specificities were missed by VDJdb matching, which favored anti-spike CD8 responses.

Researchers attached unique molecular identifiers to individual cDNA molecules. TCRdb itself ran the 5' RACE reads through MiXCR, one entry per CDR3 protein. Counted here are 55,000 to 65,000 distinct CDR3 sequences, approximately 9% occurring once; the ten biggest clones make up about 16%. Germline CDR1 and CDR2: ENHRY and SYGVKD. V lost 9 bases and J lost 2; bases outside the gene matches: 0. The CDR3 covers 12 residues. Concerning this clonotype: The antigen remains undetermined.

The rearrangement joins TRBV10-3 to TRBJ2-1, with 8 bases identical to TRBD2. The receptor was derived from an adult who was a healthcare worker with PCR-confirmed SARS-CoV-2 infection or an uninfected control (not recorded which). The sequenced sample consisted of whole blood. The CDR3 protein is CAISGTYNEQFF. CDR3 DNA: TGTGCCATTAGCGGGACCTACAATGAGCAGTTCTTC.